These 2 T cell receptor beta chains came from one sample sequenced in a study of control samples from healthy donors and cancer patients. TCRdb's table, derived via immunoSEQ multiplex PCR, lists solely in-frame clones and lacks some. Of approximately 150,000 clones in the sample, roughly 94% were seen once. The sequenced sample was PBMCs. Every receptor here comes from a man aged 55 to 69 with colorectal cancer.

The chain joins TRBV6-1 to TRBJ1-1; D is unclear. The V and J ends lost 7 bases and 0 bases respectively, with 6 bases between them. The CDR3 sequence is 12 residues long. CDR1 is MNHNS and CDR2 is SASEGT in the germline V gene. In nucleotides, the CDR3 is TGTGCCAGCACCATGATGAACACTGAAGCTTTCTTT. This translates into CASTMMNTEAFF.

CDR3 loop: CASSSGISTGELFF. CDR3 DNA: TGTGCCAGCTCTTCAGGGATCTCCACCGGGGAGCTGTTTTTT. The chain couples TRBV18 to TRBJ2-2; maybe TRBD1 (5 bases). V was shortened by 6 bases and J by 4 bases, with 12 bases between the two germline ends. There are 14 residues in the CDR3. Germline values: CDR1 KGHSH, CDR2 LQKENI.